What follows describes a single TCR beta chain. These data belong to a study of identical twins. TCRdb re-analysed the 5' RACE reads in MiXCR, keeping a single row per CDR3 protein. This table holds about 530,000 distinct CDR3 sequences, 20% to 25% found once. CDR3 length: 14 residues. The V end lost 3 bases, the J end lost 2 bases, and 13 bases lay between the germline ends. The germline gives CDR1 DFQATT, CDR2 SNEGSKA (reference sequence). Separately, the same data were catalogued under a study of yellow fever vaccine responses in identical twins.

V is TRBV20-1 and J is TRBJ1-1; D possibly corresponds to TRBD1 (5 bases). Specimen: CD4+ T cells sorted from blood. The receptor was derived from a woman between 18 and 29 years old in good health. The CDR3 reads CSARDTDGNTEAFF. For the CDR3, the DNA is TGCAGTGCTAGGGACACAGATGGAAACACTGAAGCTTTCTTT.